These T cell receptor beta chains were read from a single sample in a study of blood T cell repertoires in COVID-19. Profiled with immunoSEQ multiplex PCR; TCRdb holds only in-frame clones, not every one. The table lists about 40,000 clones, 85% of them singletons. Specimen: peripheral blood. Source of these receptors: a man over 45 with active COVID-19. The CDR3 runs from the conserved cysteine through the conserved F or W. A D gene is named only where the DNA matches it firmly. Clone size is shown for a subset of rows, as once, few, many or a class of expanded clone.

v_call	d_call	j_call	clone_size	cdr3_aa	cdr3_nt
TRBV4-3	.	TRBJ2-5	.	CASSQDVARQETQYF	TGCGCCAGCAGCCAAGATGTAGCGCGGCAAGAGACCCAGTACTTC
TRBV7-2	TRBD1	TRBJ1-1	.	CASSYDRETEAFF	TGTGCCAGCAGCTATGACAGGGAAACTGAAGCTTTCTTT
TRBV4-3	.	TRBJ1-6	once	CASSQGTGNSPLHF	TGCGCCAGCAGCCAAGGTACGGGGAATTCACCCCTCCACTTT
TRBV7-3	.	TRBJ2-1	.	CASRASGNEQFF	TGTGCCAGCAGGGCAAGCGGCAATGAGCAGTTCTTC
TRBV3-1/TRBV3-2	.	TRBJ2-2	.	CASSQLGRVTGELFF	TGTGCCAGCAGCCAGCTCGGGCGGGTAACCGGGGAGCTGTTTTTT
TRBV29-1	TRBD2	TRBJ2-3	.	CSVELWLAGTDTQYF	TGCAGCGTTGAACTGTGGCTAGCGGGCACAGATACGCAGTATTTT
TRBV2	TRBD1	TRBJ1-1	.	CASSETGVSNTEAFF	TGTGCCAGCAGTGAAACAGGGGTTTCGAACACTGAAGCTTTCTTT
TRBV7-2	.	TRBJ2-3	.	CASSLERVSRTDTQYF	TGTGCCAGCAGCTTAGAGCGAGTGTCCCGCACAGATACGCAGTATTTT
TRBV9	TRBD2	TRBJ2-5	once	CASSLSSGGASKTQYF	TGTGCCAGCAGCTTGTCTAGCGGGGGGGCCTCAAAGACCCAGTACTTC
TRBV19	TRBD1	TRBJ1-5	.	CASSIQGAGNQPQHF	TGTGCCAGTAGTATCCAGGGGGCCGGCAATCAGCCCCAGCATTTT
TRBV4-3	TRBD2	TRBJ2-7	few	CASSQGIAGGPDEQYF	TGCGCCAGCAGCCAAGGAATAGCGGGAGGCCCCGACGAGCAGTACTTC
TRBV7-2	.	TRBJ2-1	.	CASGELAGNEQFF	TGTGCCAGCGGGGAGTTAGCCGGTAATGAGCAGTTCTTC
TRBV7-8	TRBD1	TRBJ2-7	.	CASIPTRDRANYEQYF	TGTGCCAGCATCCCAACCCGGGACAGGGCCAACTACGAGCAGTACTTC
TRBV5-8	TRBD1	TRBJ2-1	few	CASSRDRVYNEQFF	TGTGCCAGCAGCCGGGACAGGGTTTACAATGAGCAGTTCTTC
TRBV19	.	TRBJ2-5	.	CASSGGETQYF	TGTGCCAGTAGTGGGGGGGAGACCCAGTACTTC
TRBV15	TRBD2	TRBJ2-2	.	CATSRGTSGGDNTGELFF	TGTGCCACCAGCAGAGGGACTAGCGGGGGAGATAACACCGGGGAGCTGTTTTTT
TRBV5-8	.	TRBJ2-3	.	CASSLPTDTQYF	TGTGCCAGCAGTTTGCCTACAGATACGCAGTATTTT
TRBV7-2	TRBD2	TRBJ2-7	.	CASSLASGLEQYF	TGTGCCAGCAGCTTGGCTAGCGGTCTCGAGCAGTACTTC
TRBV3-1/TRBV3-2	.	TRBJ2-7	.	CASSQLLSWGLEQYF	TGTGCCAGCAGCCAACTCCTTAGCTGGGGACTCGAGCAGTACTTC
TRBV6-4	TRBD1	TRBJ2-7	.	CASSDHRDRGYEQYF	TGTGCCAGCAGTGACCACCGGGACAGGGGTTACGAGCAGTACTTC
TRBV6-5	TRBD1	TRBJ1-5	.	CASSGTVNQPQHF	TGTGCCAGCAGCGGGACAGTCAATCAGCCCCAGCATTTT
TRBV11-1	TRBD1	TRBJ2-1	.	CASSLDLQGARNEQFF	TGTGCCAGCAGCTTAGATCTACAGGGGGCTCGCAATGAGCAGTTCTTC
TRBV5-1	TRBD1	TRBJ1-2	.	CASSLGQGNYGYTF	TGCGCCAGCAGCTTGGGACAGGGGAACTATGGCTACACCTTC
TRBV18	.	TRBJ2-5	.	CASSRGHRETQYF	TGTGCCAGCTCACGAGGACACCGAGAGACCCAGTACTTC
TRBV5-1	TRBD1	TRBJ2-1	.	CASSLDPGGTYNEQFF	TGCGCCAGCAGCTTGGACCCAGGGGGCACCTACAATGAGCAGTTCTTC
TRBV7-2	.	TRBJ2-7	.	CASSLRERAYSYEQYF	TGTGCCAGCAGCTTACGTGAGCGGGCCTACTCCTACGAGCAGTACTTC
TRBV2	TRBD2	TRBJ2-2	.	CASKATSGSTGELFF	TGTGCCAGCAAGGCGACTAGCGGGAGCACCGGGGAGCTGTTTTTT
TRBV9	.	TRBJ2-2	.	CASSPGAGELFF	TGTGCCAGCAGCCCAGGGGCCGGGGAGCTGTTTTTT